Shown below are 7 T cell receptor beta chains from a single sample sequenced in a study of T cell clones after liver transplantation. Assay used: immunoSEQ multiplex PCR; TCRdb lists only in-frame clones, some missing. The table shows around 75,000 clones, with around 80% occurring only once. The input for sequencing was CD4+ T cells from blood, taken less than 50 months after liver transplant. These receptors all come from a human patient who received a liver transplant. Part of the T cell pool may stem from the graft donor.

The V and J genes are TRBV28 and TRBJ2-7; 7 positions match TRBD1. The V and J ends lost 7 bases and 2 bases, in that order; junction bases with no gene match: 5. This CDR3 contains 13 residues. The germline gives CDR1 MDHEN, CDR2 SYDVKM. This CDR3 is CASKWTGPYEQYF. CDR3 in DNA: TGTGCCAGCAAATGGACAGGCCCCTACGAGCAGTACTTC.

This chain uses TRBV2 with TRBJ2-5; TRBD2 aligns across 9 bases. V lost 7 bases to trimming and J lost 1 base; unmatched junction nucleotides: 13. CDR1 is SNHLY, CDR2 FYNNEI, per germline. This CDR3 is 17 amino acids long. The CDR3 DNA is TGTGCCAGCAAGGGGGGGCTAGCGGGGCGGTCCCAAGAGACCCAGTACTTC. This gives the protein CASKGGLAGRSQETQYF.

The V gene is TRBV4-3, the J gene TRBJ2-2; maybe TRBD2 (6 bases). The CDR3 extends over 15 amino acids. V lost 5 bases, J lost 6 bases, and 16 bases lay in between. Germline V gives CDR1 LGHNA, CDR2 YSLEER. The CDR3: CASSRAGGVPGELFF. CDR3 nucleotide sequence: TGCGCCAGCAGCAGGGCCGGGGGAGTCCCCGGGGAGCTGTTTTTT.

This clone has only a few counts. Here the CDR3 DNA reads TGCGCCAGCAGCCAAGATTTGGCTTCCAATTCACCCCTCCACTTT. Protein product: CASSQDLASNSPLHF. The V and J genes are TRBV4-1 and TRBJ1-6; D gene ambiguous. Germline V gene lookup returns CDR1 MGHRA and CDR2 YSYEKL. Between the trimmed V and J ends, which lost 0 bases and 7 bases, there was a span of 10 bases. The length of the CDR3 is 15 residues.

This clone showed up just once. CDR3 in DNA: TGTGCCAGCAGCTTGCGGGCCGGGAGGGCTCATCAGCCCCAGCATTTT. Its protein is CASSLRAGRAHQPQHF. The V and J genes are TRBV5-6 and TRBJ1-5; the D is unclear. The CDR3 length is 16 residues. Germline lookup yields CDR1 SGHDT and CDR2 YYEEEE. V was pared by 1 base and J by 5 bases, with 16 bases between.

CDR3 amino acids: CASSRTAINQDRAGYTF. The CDR3 bases are TGTGCCAGCAGCCGTACCGCGATTAACCAGGACAGGGCGGGCTACACCTTC. This chain uses TRBV7-3 with TRBJ1-2; 8 bases align to TRBD1. Germline CDR1 SGHTA, CDR2 FQGTGA. The J segment lost 8 bases and the V segment lost 5 bases, leaving 19 bases of the junction unmatched. This CDR3 has 17 amino acids.

The V call is TRBV7-9, the J call TRBJ2-7, with D perhaps TRBD1 or TRBD2 (5 bases each). V was pared by 5 bases and J by 4 bases, with 18 bases between. This CDR3 is 15 amino acids long. CDR1 and CDR2 (germline): SEHNR, FQNEAQ (reference sequence). CDR3 sequence: CASSTSRDGAYEQYF. DNA of the CDR3: TGTGCCAGCAGCACTAGTCGGGACGGGGCTTACGAGCAGTACTTC.